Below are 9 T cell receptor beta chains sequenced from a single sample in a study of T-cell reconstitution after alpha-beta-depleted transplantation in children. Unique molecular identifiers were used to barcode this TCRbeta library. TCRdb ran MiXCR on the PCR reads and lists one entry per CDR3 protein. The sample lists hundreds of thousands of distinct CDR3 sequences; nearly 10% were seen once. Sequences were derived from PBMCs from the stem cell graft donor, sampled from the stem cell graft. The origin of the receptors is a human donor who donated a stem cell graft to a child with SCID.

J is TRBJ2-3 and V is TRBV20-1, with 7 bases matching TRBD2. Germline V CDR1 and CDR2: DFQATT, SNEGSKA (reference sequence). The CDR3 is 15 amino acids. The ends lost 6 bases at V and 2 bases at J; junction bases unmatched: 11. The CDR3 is CSAPALSGVTDTQYF. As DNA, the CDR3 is TGCAGTGCACCAGCGCTGAGCGGGGTCACAGATACGCAGTATTTT.

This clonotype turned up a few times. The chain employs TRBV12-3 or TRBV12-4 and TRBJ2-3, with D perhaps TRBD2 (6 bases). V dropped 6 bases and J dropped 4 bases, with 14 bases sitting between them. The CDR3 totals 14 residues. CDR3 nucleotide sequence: TGTGCCAGCAGCAGGAGGGGATGGGCAGATACGCAGTATTTT. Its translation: CASSRRGWADTQYF.

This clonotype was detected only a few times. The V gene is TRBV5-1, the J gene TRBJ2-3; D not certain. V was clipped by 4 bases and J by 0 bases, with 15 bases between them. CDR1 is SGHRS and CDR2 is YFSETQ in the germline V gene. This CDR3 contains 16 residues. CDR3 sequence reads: CASSAGAYPSTDTQYF. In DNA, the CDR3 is TGCGCCAGCAGCGCCGGAGCATACCCTAGCACAGATACGCAGTATTTT.

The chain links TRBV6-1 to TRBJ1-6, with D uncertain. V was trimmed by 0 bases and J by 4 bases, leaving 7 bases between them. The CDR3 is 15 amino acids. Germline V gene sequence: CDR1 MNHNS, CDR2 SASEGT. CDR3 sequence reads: CASSEARPYNSPLHF. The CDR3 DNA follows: TGTGCCAGCAGTGAAGCTCGCCCTTATAATTCACCCCTCCACTTT.

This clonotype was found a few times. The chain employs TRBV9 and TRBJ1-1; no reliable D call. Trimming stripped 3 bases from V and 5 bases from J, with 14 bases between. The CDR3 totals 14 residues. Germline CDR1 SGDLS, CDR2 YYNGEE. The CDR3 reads CASSDPRGGTEAFF. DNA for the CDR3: TGTGCCAGCAGCGACCCCCGGGGAGGAACTGAAGCTTTCTTT.

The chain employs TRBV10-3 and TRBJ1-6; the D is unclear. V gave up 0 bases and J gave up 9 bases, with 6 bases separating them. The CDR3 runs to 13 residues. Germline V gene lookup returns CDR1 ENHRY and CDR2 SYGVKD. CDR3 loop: CAISESPISPLHF. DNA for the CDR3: TGTGCCATCAGTGAGTCACCCATTTCACCCCTCCACTTT.

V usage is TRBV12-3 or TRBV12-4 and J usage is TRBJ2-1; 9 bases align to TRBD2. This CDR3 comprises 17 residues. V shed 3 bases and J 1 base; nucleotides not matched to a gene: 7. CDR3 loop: CASSFGAGGRSYNEQFF. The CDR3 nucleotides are TGTGCCAGCAGTTTCGGTGCGGGGGGGCGTTCCTACAATGAGCAGTTCTTC.

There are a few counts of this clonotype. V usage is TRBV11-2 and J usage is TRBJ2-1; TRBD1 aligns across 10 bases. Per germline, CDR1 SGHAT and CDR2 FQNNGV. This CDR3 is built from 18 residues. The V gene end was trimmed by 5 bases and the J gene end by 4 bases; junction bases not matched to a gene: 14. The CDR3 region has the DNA TGTGCCAGCAGCCCAACCATACGGGGACAGGGGATATACAATGAGCAGTTCTTC. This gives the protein CASSPTIRGQGIYNEQFF.

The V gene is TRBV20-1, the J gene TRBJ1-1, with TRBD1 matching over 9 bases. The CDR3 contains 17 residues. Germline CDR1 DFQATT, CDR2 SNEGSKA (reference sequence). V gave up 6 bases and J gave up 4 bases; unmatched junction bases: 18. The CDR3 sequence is CSAEPGQGRDKGTEAFF. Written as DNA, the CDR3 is TGCAGTGCCGAACCGGGACAGGGAAGGGACAAGGGCACTGAAGCTTTCTTT.